The sequence of this T cell receptor beta chain was determined in a study of cytomegalovirus exposure and HLA in healthy donors (dated by TCRdb to the late 2010s). For context, the study as a whole: The 666 repertoires of the first cohort and the roughly 120 validation repertoires were produced on the same platform, according to a later analysis. Besides the first cohort of approximately 670 subjects, a separate validation cohort made up of 120 or so different subjects was used. The study aimed to test whether signatures of past pathogen exposure could be identified by cataloging public T cell receptors. To predict cytomegalovirus infection status, the study combined high-throughput TCR immunosequencing, statistical association of individual TCRs with disease status, and machine learning. Points the paper makes about the study in general: Of the cluster scores, approximately 95% were above 0 in a later analysis, which found that TCRs clustered in the first cohort also tended to co-occur in the 120 validation repertoires. The classifier was reported to diagnose cytomegalovirus status with high specificity and sensitivity in both the original and validation cohorts. Most TCR sequences were seen in very few donors, while some public TCRs were found in many individuals. All 120 or so repertoires were used to score co-occurrence in the validation cohort in a later analysis, because that analysis had no HLA typing for the cohort. The authors suggested that the approach could potentially be extended to other disease states and immunological phenotypes. A few of the identified cytomegalovirus-associated TCR beta chains were confirmed in vitro to be specific for cytomegalovirus antigens. The study gave a list of roughly 150 TCR beta chains associated with cytomegalovirus.

As encoded in the germline V gene, CDR1 is ENHRY while CDR2 is SYGVKD. Taken from cysteine to phenylalanine, the CDR3 has 14 residues. CDR3 DNA only is kept here, 42 bases in frame from base 1. V is clipped by 2 bases and J by 1 base, and the sequence between their germline boundaries is 7 bases long. Regarding this clone: Its antigen remains unidentified. Base quality data are lacking; no much larger clone is found one base away.

Donors formed part of the validation cohort, which comprised 120 subjects and was distinct from the first cohort of under 850 subjects. The library was obtained by the immunoSEQ multiplex PCR assay. In the original analysis: To diagnose cytomegalovirus status from the catalog of TCR beta chain sequences, a statistical classification framework was built. What TCRdb holds here is the immuneACCESS table cut down to in-frame rearrangements. Part of the clones is not present; checked against another copy, under half of the missing clones reflect an unresolved V gene, and the others are unexplained. The DNA gave D and trimming, while V, J and clone size come from that table. In all, the sample holds 35,000 to 55,000 clones, and roughly 93% of those were seen once. Around 2.1% of the sample rests with the top ten.

The sequence derives from a young woman in good health and CMV-seronegative. This receptor chain uses TRBV10-3 and TRBJ2-3, with TRBD1 as a weak D call on 6 bases. Sample: PBMCs. The DNA is as follows: TGTGCCATCAGTGAGAGGACAGGCACAGATACGCAGTATTTT. Its translation is CAISERTGTDTQYF.